This T cell receptor (beta chain) was sequenced in a study of cytomegalovirus exposure and HLA in healthy donors. Study results and limitations: Later findings reportedly placed an Asian-associated ancestry cluster below the roughly 730-donor mean for N-insertions. Differences between HLA loci emerged in a later analysis of TCR association rates, with DRB1 most and HLA-C fewest. Three chains tied to CMV proved CMV antigen-specific in vitro.

V was cut by 2 bases and J by 6 bases, with 8 bases left in between. Germline V gives CDR1 SGHDT, CDR2 YYEEEE. The CDR3 length is 12 residues. Notes on this clone: Its antigen remains unidentified.

The PCR made use of 60 Vbeta and 13 Jbeta primers. Libraries were prepared by immunoSEQ multiplex PCR; TCRdb keeps only in-frame clonotypes and omits some of them. The sample lists about 67,000 clones; about 80% were seen once. This clonotype was sampled from a woman in her twenties or thirties in good health and CMV-seronegative. The chain has TRBV5-6 and TRBJ2-5; possible D gene TRBD1, 6 bases. Sequenced material: PBMCs. For the CDR3, the DNA is TGTGCCAGCAGCTTCCAGGGGAAGACCCAGTACTTC. Its protein is CASSFQGKTQYF. The full variable domain, rest sourced from reference TRBV5-6 and TRBJ2-5, is DAGVTQSPTHLIKTRGQQVTLRCSPKSGHDTVSWYQQALGQGPQFIFQYYEEEERQRGNFPDRFSGHQFPNYSSELNVNALLLGDSALYLCASSFQGKTQYFGPGTRLLVL.